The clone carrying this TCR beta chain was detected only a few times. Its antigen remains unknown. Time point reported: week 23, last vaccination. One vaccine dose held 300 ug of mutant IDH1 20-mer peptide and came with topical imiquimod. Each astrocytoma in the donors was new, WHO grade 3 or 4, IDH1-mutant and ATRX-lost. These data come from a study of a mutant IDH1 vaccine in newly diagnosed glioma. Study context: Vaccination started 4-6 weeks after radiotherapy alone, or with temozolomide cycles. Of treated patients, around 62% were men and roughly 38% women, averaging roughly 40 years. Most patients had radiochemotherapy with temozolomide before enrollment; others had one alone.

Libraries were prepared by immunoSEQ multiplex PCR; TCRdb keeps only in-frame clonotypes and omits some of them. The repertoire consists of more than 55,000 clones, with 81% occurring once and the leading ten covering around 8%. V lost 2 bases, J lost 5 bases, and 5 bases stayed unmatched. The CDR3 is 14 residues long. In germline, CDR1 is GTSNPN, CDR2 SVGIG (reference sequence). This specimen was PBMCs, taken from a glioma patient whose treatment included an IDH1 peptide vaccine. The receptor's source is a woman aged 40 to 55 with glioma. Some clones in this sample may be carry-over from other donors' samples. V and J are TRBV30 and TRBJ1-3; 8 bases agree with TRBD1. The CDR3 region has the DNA TGTGCCTGGAGTCCCAGGGGGCTCAGAAACACCATATATTTT. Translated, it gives CAWSPRGLRNTIYF.